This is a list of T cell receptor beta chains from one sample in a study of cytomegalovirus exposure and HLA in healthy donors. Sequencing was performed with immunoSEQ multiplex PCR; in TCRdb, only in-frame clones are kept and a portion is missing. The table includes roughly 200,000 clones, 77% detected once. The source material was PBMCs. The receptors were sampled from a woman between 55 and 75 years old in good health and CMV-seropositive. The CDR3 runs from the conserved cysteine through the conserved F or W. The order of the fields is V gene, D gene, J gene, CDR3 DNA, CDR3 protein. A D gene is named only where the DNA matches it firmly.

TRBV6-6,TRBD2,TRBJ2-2,TGTGCCAGCAGTGACCGGGACTATGTGAGGGAGCTGTTTTTT,CASSDRDYVRELFF
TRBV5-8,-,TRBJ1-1,TGTGCCAGCAGCTTGATGCCCTCTTCGCGGGCCAGCTACCCGAACACTGAAGCTTTCTTT,CASSLMPSSRASYPNTEAFF
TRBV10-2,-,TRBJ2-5,TGCGCCAGCAGTGCGACAGGGAGGGAGACCCAGTACTTC,CASSATGRETQYF
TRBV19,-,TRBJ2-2,TGTGCCAGTAGTATCGGTTCGGTGCGGACCGGGGAGCTGTTTTTT,CASSIGSVRTGELFF
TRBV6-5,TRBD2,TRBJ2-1,TGTGCCAGCAGTTACGGCGGGGGGGCCTCCTACAATGAGCAGTTCTTC,CASSYGGGASYNEQFF
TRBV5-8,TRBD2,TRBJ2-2,TGTGCCAGCAGCTTGGGGGACTATTCCACCGGGGAGCTGTTTTTT,CASSLGDYSTGELFF
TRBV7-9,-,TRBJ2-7,TGTGCCAGCAGCTCCAAAGCTCCCTCCTACGAGCAGTACTTC,CASSSKAPSYEQYF
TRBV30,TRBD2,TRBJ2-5,TGTGCCTGGAGCGCCGGACTAGCGGGCGAAGAGACCCAGTACTTC,CAWSAGLAGEETQYF
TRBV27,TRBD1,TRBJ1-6,TGTGCCAGCAGTTTCGACAGGGGGAATTCACCCCTCCACTTT,CASSFDRGNSPLHF
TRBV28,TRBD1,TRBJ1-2,TGTGCCAGCAGTCCGCCCGGGACAGGGACCTATGGCTACACCTTC,CASSPPGTGTYGYTF
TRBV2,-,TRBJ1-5,TGTGCCAGCAGCCTACAATTGGACACCTTCCACAATCAGCCCCAGCATTTT,CASSLQLDTFHNQPQHF